This T cell receptor (beta chain) was captured by sequencing in a study of blood T cell repertoires in COVID-19. At the level of the study: The origin of the acute and convalescent COVID-19 samples was the United States, Italy and Spain. Nucleic acid was either cDNA or gDNA, and it came from T cells, B-cell-depleted T cells, or PBMCs.

Germline CDR1 is SGHTA and CDR2 is FQGNSA. The CDR3 sequence is 13 residues long. V lost 1 base and J 7 bases, leaving 10 bases between the germline ends. The assay was immunoSEQ multiplex PCR, and TCRdb's table has in-frame clones only and misses some. This sample yields tens of thousands of clones, of which over 65% are seen a single time; about 5.8% belongs to the top ten. Sequences were obtained from peripheral blood. This TCR was sampled from a human donor in a cohort sampled during active COVID-19. The chain carries TRBV7-2 and TRBJ1-2; D is undetermined. CDR3 loop: CASSLGASGGYTF. The CDR3 bases are TGTGCCAGCAGCTTAGGGGCTTCAGGTGGCTACACCTTC.